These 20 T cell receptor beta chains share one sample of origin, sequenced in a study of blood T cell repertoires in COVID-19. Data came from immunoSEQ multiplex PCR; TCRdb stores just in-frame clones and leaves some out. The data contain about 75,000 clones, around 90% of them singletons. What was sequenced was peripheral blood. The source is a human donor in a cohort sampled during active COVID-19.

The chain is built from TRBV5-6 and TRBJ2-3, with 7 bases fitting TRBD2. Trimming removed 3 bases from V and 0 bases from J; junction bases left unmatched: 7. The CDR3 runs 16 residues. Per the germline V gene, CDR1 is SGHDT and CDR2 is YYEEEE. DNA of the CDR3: TGTGCCAGCAGCTCCCGACTAGCAGCTAGCACAGATACGCAGTATTTT. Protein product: CASSSRLAASTDTQYF.

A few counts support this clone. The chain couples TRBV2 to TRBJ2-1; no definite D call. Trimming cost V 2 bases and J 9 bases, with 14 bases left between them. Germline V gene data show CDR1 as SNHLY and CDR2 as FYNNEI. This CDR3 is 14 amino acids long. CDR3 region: CASSERLASPEQFF. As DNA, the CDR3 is TGTGCCAGCAGTGAAAGGTTAGCTTCTCCTGAGCAGTTCTTC.

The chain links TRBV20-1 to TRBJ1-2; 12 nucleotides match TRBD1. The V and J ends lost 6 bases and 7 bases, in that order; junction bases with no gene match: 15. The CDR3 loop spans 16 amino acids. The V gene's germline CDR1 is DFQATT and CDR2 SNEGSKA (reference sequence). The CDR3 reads CSASSSGTGGVGGYTF. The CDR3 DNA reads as TGCAGTGCGAGTAGCTCCGGGACAGGGGGCGTAGGTGGCTACACCTTC.

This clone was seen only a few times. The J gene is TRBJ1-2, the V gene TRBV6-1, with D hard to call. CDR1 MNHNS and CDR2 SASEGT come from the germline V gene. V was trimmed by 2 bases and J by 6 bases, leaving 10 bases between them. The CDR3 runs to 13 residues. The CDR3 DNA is TGTGCCAGCAGTGAAACATTTCTTGATGGCTACACCTTC. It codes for CASSETFLDGYTF.

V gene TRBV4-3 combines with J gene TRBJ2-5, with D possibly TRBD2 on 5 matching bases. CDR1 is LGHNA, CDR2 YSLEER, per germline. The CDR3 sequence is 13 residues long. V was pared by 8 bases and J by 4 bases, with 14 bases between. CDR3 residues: CASGIGGGETQYF. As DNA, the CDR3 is TGCGCCAGCGGGATCGGAGGAGGAGAGACCCAGTACTTC.

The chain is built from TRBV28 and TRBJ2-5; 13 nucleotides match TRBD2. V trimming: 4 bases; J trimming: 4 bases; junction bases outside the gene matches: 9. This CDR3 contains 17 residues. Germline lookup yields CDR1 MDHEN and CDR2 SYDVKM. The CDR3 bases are TGTGCCAGCAGTTGGAACATGGGACTAGCGGGAACAGAGACCCAGTACTTC. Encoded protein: CASSWNMGLAGTETQYF. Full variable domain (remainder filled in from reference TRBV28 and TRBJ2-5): DVKVTQSSRYLVKRTGEKVFLECVQDMDHENMFWYRQDPGLGLRLIYFSYDVKMKEKGDIPEGYSVSREKKERFSLILESASTNQTSMYLCASSWNMGLAGTETQYFGPGTRLLVL.

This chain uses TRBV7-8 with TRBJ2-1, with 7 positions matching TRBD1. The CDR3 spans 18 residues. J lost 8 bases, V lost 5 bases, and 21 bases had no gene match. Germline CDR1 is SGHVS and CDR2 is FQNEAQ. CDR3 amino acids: CASSTHSTGFLSGDEQFF. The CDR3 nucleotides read TGTGCCAGCAGCACCCATTCGACAGGGTTCTTATCGGGCGATGAGCAGTTCTTC.

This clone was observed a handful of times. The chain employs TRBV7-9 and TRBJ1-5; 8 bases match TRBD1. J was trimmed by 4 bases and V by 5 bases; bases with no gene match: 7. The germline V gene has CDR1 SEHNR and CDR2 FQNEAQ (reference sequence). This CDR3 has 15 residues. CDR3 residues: CASSEGQGRNQPQHF. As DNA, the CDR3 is TGTGCCAGCAGCGAAGGACAGGGTCGGAATCAGCCCCAGCATTTT.

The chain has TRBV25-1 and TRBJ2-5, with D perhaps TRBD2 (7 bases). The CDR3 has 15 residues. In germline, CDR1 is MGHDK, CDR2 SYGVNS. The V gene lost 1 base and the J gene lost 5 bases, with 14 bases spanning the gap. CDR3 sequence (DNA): TGTGCCAGCAGTGAATTCAAGGGGGGGCTTGAGACCCAGTACTTC. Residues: CASSEFKGGLETQYF.

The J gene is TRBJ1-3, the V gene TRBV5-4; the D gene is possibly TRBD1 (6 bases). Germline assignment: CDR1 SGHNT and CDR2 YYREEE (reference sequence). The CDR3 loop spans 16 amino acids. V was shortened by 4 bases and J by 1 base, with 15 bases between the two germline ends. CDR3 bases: TGTGCCAGCAGCGTACAGGGTTTTGGGTCTGGAAACACCATATATTTT. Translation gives CASSVQGFGSGNTIYF.

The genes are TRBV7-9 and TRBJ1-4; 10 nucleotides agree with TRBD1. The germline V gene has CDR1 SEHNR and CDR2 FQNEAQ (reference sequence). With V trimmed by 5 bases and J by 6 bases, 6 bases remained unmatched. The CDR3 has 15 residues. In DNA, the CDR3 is TGTGCCAGCAGCCCGGGACAGGGGAAGGATGAAAAACTGTTTTTT. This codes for CASSPGQGKDEKLFF. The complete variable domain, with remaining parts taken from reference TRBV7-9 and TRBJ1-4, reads DTGVSQNPRHKITKRGQNVTFRCDPISEHNRLYWYRQTLGQGPEFLTYFQNEAQLEKSRLLSDRFSAERPKGSFSTLEIQRTEQGDSAMYLCASSPGQGKDEKLFFGSGTQLSVL.

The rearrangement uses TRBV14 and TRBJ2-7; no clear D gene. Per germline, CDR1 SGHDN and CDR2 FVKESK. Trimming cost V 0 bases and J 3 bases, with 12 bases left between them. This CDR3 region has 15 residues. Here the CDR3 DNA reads TGTGCCAGCAGCCAAGAAACGGGTGAGATCTACGAGCAGTACTTC. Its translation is CASSQETGEIYEQYF.

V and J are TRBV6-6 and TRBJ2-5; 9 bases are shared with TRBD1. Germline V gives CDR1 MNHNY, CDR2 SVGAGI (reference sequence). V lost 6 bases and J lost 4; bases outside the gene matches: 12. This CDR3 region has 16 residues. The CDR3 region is CASRPLGQGQGETQYF. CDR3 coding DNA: TGTGCCAGCAGACCCCTTGGACAGGGGCAAGGAGAGACCCAGTACTTC.

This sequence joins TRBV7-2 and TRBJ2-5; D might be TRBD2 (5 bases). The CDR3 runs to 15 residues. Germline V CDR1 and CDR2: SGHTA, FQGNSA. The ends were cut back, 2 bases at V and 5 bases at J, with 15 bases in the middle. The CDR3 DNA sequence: TGTGCCAGCAGCTTAACTCTAGGGAGACGGGAGACCCAGTACTTC. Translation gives CASSLTLGRRETQYF.

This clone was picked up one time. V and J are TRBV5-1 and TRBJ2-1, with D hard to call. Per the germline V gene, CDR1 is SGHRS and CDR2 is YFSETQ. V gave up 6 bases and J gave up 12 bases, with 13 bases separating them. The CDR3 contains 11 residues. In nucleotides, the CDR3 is TGCGCCAGCACCTCCCTCGGTATGCAGTTCTTC. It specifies CASTSLGMQFF.

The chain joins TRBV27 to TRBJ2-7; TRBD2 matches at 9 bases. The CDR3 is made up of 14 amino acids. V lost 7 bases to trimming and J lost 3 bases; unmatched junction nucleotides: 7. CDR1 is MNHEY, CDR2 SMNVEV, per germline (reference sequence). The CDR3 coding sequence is TGTGCCAGCACTTGGCGGGGGGGATTCTACGAGCAGTACTTC. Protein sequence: CASTWRGGFYEQYF.

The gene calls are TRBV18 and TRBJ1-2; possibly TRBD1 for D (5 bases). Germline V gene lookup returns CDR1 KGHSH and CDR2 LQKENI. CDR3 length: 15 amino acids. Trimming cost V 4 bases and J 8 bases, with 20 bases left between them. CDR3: CASSLPPEKGLGYTF. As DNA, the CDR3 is TGTGCCAGCTCACTACCCCCGGAAAAGGGGTTAGGCTACACCTTC.

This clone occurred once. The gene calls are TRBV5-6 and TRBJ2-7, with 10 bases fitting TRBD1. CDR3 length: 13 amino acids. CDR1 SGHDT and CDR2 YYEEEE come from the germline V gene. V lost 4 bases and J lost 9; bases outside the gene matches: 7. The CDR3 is CASSQGTGELQYF. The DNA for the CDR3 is TGTGCCAGCAGCCAGGGGACAGGGGAATTGCAGTACTTC.

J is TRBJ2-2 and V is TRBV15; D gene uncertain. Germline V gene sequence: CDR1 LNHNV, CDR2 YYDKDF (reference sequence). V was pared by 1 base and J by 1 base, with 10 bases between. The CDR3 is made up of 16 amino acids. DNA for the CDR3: TGTGCCACCAGCAGAGTTGAACGGTTGAACACCGGGGAGCTGTTTTTT. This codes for CATSRVERLNTGELFF.

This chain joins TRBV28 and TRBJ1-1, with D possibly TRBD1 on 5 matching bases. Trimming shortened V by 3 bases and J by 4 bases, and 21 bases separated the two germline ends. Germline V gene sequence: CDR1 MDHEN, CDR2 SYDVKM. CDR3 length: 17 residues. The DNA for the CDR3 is TGTGCCAGCAGTTTCCGGGCCTGGTGGGGCTGGAGCACTGAAGCTTTCTTT. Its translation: CASSFRAWWGWSTEAFF.